This T cell receptor beta chain was recorded in a study of Ad26.COV2.S vaccination and SARS-CoV-2 variants. Study-wide background: By the intramuscular route, Ad26.COV2.S was given once, or twice 56 days apart.

This table comes from immunoSEQ multiplex PCR, and its TCRdb copy is limited to in-frame clones, with some not included. Found here are about 390,000 clones, approximately 91% of them singletons; the top ten hold 3.5%. Treatment denoted: some 20 received Ad26.COV2.S at low or high dose, single or two shots; 5 received placebo; per-sample allocation not given. Sampling took place 63 days after the first vaccine or placebo injection. The sequence was collected from a person aged 18-65 years who received the Ad26.COV2.S COVID-19 vaccine or a placebo. Material: peripheral blood, obtained in a trial of Ad26.COV2.S vaccine versus placebo.

CDR3 in amino acids: CASSPDLLAGVNSGANVLTF. The CDR3 DNA follows: TGCGCCAGCAGCCCCGACCTACTAGCGGGGGTCAACTCTGGGGCCAACGTCCTGACTTTC. The J gene is TRBJ2-6, the V gene TRBV4-3; 11 nucleotides match TRBD2. The CDR3 extends over 20 amino acids. CDR1 is LGHNA and CDR2 is YSLEER in the germline V gene. V was pared by 4 bases and J by 0 bases, with 11 bases of the junction left unmatched.